This TCR beta chain comes out of a study of metastatic and nonmetastatic thyroid tumors. This clone was recorded at least ten times. The CDR3 contains 17 residues. V lost 8 bases to trimming and J lost 5 bases; unmatched junction nucleotides: 14. TCRdb re-analyzed the PCR reads through MiXCR. The sample consists of about 82,000 clones, 12% of them appearing once. Every patient underwent thyroid surgery untreated. The TCR originated in a female donor with papillary thyroid cancer or a benign thyroid nodule (not recorded which). Some clones in this sample may be carry-over from other donors' samples. J is TRBJ2-1 and V is TRBV12-3 or TRBV12-4, with TRBD2 identical over 11 bases. Sequencing was done on a sample of tumor tissue. CDR3 residues: CASEDGLLAGAHNEQFF. The DNA for the CDR3 is TGTGCCAGCGAGGACGGATTACTAGCGGGAGCCCACAATGAGCAGTTCTTC.